This TCR beta chain emerged from a study of blood T cell repertoires in COVID-19. Measured with immunoSEQ multiplex PCR; TCRdb has only the in-frame clones, and not every one. The sample lists around 200,000 clones; around four fifths were seen once. Notes on this clone: This CDR3 is also generated by other DNA sequences in the sample.

Germline loops: CDR1 SNHLY, CDR2 FYNNEI. The CDR3 spans 14 residues. Trimming removed 9 bases at V and 4 bases at J, with 19 bases between. The TCR sequence derives from a woman between 50 and 59 years old with acute or convalescent COVID-19. The sequenced sample was peripheral blood. The V gene is TRBV2, the J gene TRBJ2-7; TRBD1 might be the D (6 bases). The CDR3 loop is CASGGLGGYYEQYF. In DNA, the CDR3 is TGTGCCAGTGGGGGCTTAGGCGGTTATTACGAGCAGTACTTC.